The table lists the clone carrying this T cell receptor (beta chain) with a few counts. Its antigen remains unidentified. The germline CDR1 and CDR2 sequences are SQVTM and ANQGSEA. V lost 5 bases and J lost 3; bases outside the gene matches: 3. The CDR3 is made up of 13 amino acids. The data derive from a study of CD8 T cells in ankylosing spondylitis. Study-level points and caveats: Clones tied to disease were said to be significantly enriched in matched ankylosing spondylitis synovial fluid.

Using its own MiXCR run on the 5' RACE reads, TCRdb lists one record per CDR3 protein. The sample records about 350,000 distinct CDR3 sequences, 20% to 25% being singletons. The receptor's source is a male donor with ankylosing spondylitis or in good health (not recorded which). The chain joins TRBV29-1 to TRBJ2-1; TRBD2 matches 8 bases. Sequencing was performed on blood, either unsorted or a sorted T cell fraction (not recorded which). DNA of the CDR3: TGCAGCGTTCCTAGCGGGCGCTACAATGAGCAGTTCTTC. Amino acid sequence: CSVPSGRYNEQFF.